Listed here is a single TCR beta chain. Its antigen is not identified. The CDR3 is 13 amino acids. Germline-derived CDR1 and CDR2 are SGHRS and YFSETQ. V lost 2 bases and J lost 8, with 13 bases in between. This record belongs to a study of memory CD4+ T cells and cytomegalovirus serostatus. Looking at the study overall: Healthy Belgian adult donors included several CMV-positive and around 25 CMV-negative people. Whole-study results and caveats: Of under 200 reported CMV TCRbeta sequences, roughly 67 were found in memory CD4+ repertoires.

As processed by the authors: Out-of-frame sequences were removed, leaving 2 million or so distinct TCRbeta sequences. The protocol was immunoSEQ multiplex PCR, while the TCRdb copy is restricted to in-frame clones and leaves out a portion. V, J and clone size were drawn from that table, and D and trimming were deduced from the DNA. The sample shows approximately 46,000 clones, over 75% of them seen only once. The sort gate was single viable CD3+CD4+CD8-CD45RO+ cells for memory CD4+ T cells. Donors' CMV status reflects serum IgG against pp150, pp28, p38, p52. Sequenced input: memory CD4+ T cells from blood. The clonotype was recovered from an adult in good health and CMV-seronegative. V usage is TRBV5-1 and J usage is TRBJ1-2, with D hard to call. In DNA, the CDR3 is TGCGCCAGCAGCTTAATGGACTCTGGGGGCTACACCTTC. As protein: CASSLMDSGGYTF.